The 29 T cell receptor beta chains listed next were all sequenced from one sample in a study of T cell changes during pregnancy in multiple sclerosis. TCRdb's table, derived via immunoSEQ multiplex PCR, lists solely in-frame clones and lacks some. Found here are nearly 80,000 clones, approximately 92% of them singletons; the top ten hold around 0.2%. The material sequenced was CD4+ T cells from peripheral blood mononuclear cells, taken before pregnancy. These TCRs come from a female donor with multiple sclerosis, enrolled in a pregnancy study.

This clone showed up just once. The chain recombines TRBV7-2 with TRBJ1-2; 9 bases are shared with TRBD1. V lost 0 bases, J lost 7 bases, and 9 bases stayed unmatched. The germline V gene encodes CDR1 SGHTA and CDR2 FQGNSA. The CDR3 sequence is 16 residues long. As DNA, the CDR3 is TGTGCCAGCAGCTTAGCCCTCGGGACAGGGTTAGGTGGCTACACCTTC. Residues: CASSLALGTGLGGYTF.

The chain joins TRBV23-1 to TRBJ2-4; 12 bases agree with TRBD1. TRBV23-1 is an ORF; its function is uncertain. J was trimmed by 3 bases and V by 6 bases; bases with no gene match: 6. The CDR3 length is 16 residues. In DNA, the CDR3 is TGCGCCAGCAGCCAGGGACAGGGGGCCTTCAAAAACATTCAGTACTTC. Its protein product is CASSQGQGAFKNIQYF.

The chain links TRBV9 to TRBJ2-1; TRBD2 aligns across 8 bases. CDR1 SGDLS and CDR2 YYNGEE come from the germline V gene. The CDR3 sequence is 16 residues long. With V trimmed by 4 bases and J by 5 bases, 11 bases remained unmatched. The CDR3 loop is CASSNQLAELNNEQFF. The CDR3 DNA reads as TGTGCCAGCAGCAACCAACTAGCGGAGTTAAACAATGAGCAGTTCTTC.

The J gene is TRBJ2-1, the V gene TRBV7-8; perhaps TRBD2 as D (6 bases). Trimming cost V 5 bases and J 4 bases, with 12 bases left between them. The germline gives CDR1 SGHVS, CDR2 FQNEAQ. CDR3 length: 14 residues. In DNA form, the CDR3 reads TGTGCCAGCAGCCCAGTGGGAGGATACAATGAGCAGTTCTTC. Translated, it gives CASSPVGGYNEQFF. Looking up the rest from reference TRBV7-8 and TRBJ2-1 gives the full variable domain: GAGVSQSPRYKVAKRGQDVALRCDPISGHVSLFWYQQALGQGPEFLTYFQNEAQLDKSGLPSDRFFAERPEGSVSTLKIQRTQQEDSAVYLCASSPVGGYNEQFFGPGTRLTVL.

The chain couples TRBV2 to TRBJ2-3; 8 nucleotides agree with TRBD2. The J segment lost 5 bases and the V segment lost 10 bases, leaving 14 bases of the junction unmatched. The CDR3 sequence is 15 residues long. Germline V lookup: CDR1 SNHLY, CDR2 FYNNEI. The CDR3 here is CATSREREMIDTQYF. The DNA of the CDR3 is TGTGCCACTTCGCGTGAGCGGGAGATGATAGATACGCAGTATTTT.

In regard to this clone: One end of the junction varies from germline; a read error may be responsible. The rearrangement links TRBV6-6 to TRBJ2-5, with 10 nucleotides matching TRBD1. This CDR3 contains 15 residues. Per the germline V gene, CDR1 is MNHNY and CDR2 is SVGAGI (reference sequence). CDR3: CASSQSRTGGETQYF. CDR3 nucleotide sequence: TGTGCCAGCAGTCAGTCCCGGACAGGGGGAGAGACTCAGTACTTC.

This clone was seen just once. The rearrangement joins TRBV6-5 to TRBJ1-1; D is ambiguous. Germline V lookup: CDR1 MNHEY, CDR2 SVGAGI. The CDR3 consists of 14 residues. V was pared by 2 bases and J by 7 bases, with 14 bases between. Written as DNA, the CDR3 is TGTGCCAGCAGTTACCGGTCGGGATACAGTGAAGCTTTCTTT. The encoded protein is CASSYRSGYSEAFF.

The J gene is TRBJ2-3, the V gene TRBV5-4; TRBD2 is a possible D gene (7 bases). Trimming left V 5 bases short and J 1 base short, with 14 bases between. Germline lookup yields CDR1 SGHNT and CDR2 YYREEE (reference sequence). There are 15 residues in the CDR3. The CDR3 is CASRSGGPGTDTQYF. The CDR3 nucleotides are TGTGCCAGCAGGTCCGGGGGGCCGGGCACAGATACGCAGTATTTT.

Written as DNA, the CDR3 is TGTGCCAGCAGCTTAGGGACATTTGGTTCGGCGAACACCGGGGAGCTGTTTTTT. Translated: CASSLGTFGSANTGELFF. The V and J genes are TRBV7-9 and TRBJ2-2; tentatively, D is TRBD1 (5 bases). Trimming cost V 1 base and J 0 bases, with 15 bases left between them. Germline assignment: CDR1 SEHNR and CDR2 FQNEAQ (reference sequence). The CDR3 extends over 18 amino acids. Full variable domain (remainder filled in from reference TRBV7-9 and TRBJ2-2): DTGVSQNPRHKITKRGQNVTFRCDPISEHNRLYWYRQTLGQGPEFLTYFQNEAQLEKSRLLSDRFSAERPKGSFSTLEIQRTEQGDSAMYLCASSLGTFGSANTGELFFGEGSRLTVL.

The chain has TRBV30 and TRBJ1-1; no clear D. Per germline, CDR1 GTSNPN and CDR2 SVGIG (reference sequence). This CDR3 has 14 amino acids. Trimming cost V 4 bases and J 3 bases, with 15 bases left between them. The DNA of the CDR3 is TGTGCCTGGAACCCTCCGGGGAGGTACACTGAAGCTTTCTTT. Amino acid sequence: CAWNPPGRYTEAFF.

This sequence joins TRBV11-2 and TRBJ2-5, with D unclear. Germline CDR1 reads SGHAT; CDR2 reads FQNNGV. The CDR3 contains 14 residues. The V and J ends lost 1 base and 5 bases respectively, with 11 bases between them. The CDR3 is CASSLVLVPETQYF. CDR3 nucleotides: TGTGCCAGCAGCTTAGTTTTAGTACCGGAGACCCAGTACTTC.

V and J are TRBV28 and TRBJ2-7, with 8 bases fitting TRBD2. Germline values: CDR1 MDHEN, CDR2 SYDVKM. The CDR3 sequence is 14 residues long. V lost 6 bases and J lost 2; bases outside the gene matches: 6. In DNA, the CDR3 is TGTGCCAGCAGCCGGGGGGGACAACCCTACGAGCAGTACTTC. This translates into CASSRGGQPYEQYF.

The chain combines TRBV9 with TRBJ1-3, with D hard to call. Germline V gives CDR1 SGDLS, CDR2 YYNGEE. Trimming cost V 5 bases and J 0 bases, with 12 bases left between them. The CDR3 consists of 15 residues. In nucleotides, the CDR3 is TGTGCCAGCAGTACAGACGCCAGCTCTGGAAACACCATATATTTT. Residues: CASSTDASSGNTIYF.

CDR3 in amino acids: CASSSGTGIQETQYF. DNA of the CDR3: TGTGCCAGCAGCTCGGGGACAGGGATACAAGAGACCCAGTACTTC. This sequence joins TRBV7-9 and TRBJ2-5, with 9 bases matching TRBD1. V dropped 4 bases and J dropped 2; count of bases not matched to a gene: 5. The CDR3 extends over 15 amino acids. CDR1 is SEHNR, CDR2 FQNEAQ, per germline (reference sequence).

Written as DNA, the CDR3 is TGCGCCAGCAGCCCAGGACAGGGCTTCAATCAGCCCCAGCATTTT. This gives the protein CASSPGQGFNQPQHF. The chain recombines TRBV5-1 with TRBJ1-5, with 8 bases fitting TRBD1. J was trimmed by 3 bases and V by 4 bases; bases with no gene match: 6. Germline-derived CDR1 and CDR2 are SGHRS and YFSETQ. This CDR3 has 15 amino acids.

The V gene is TRBV5-1, the J gene TRBJ2-2, with TRBD2 identical over 11 bases. CDR3 size: 16 residues. Germline V lookup: CDR1 SGHRS, CDR2 YFSETQ. Unmatched junction bases numbered 2, after V lost 2 bases and J lost 2 bases. The CDR3 DNA sequence: TGCGCCAGCAGCTTTCTAGCGGGGGGTAACACCGGGGAGCTGTTTTTT. Translating gives CASSFLAGGNTGELFF.

V and J are TRBV7-3 and TRBJ2-3; 8 positions match TRBD2. Losses at the gene ends were 4 bases for V and 0 bases for J; bases not matched to a gene: 6. The CDR3 spans 16 residues. CDR1 SGHTA and CDR2 FQGTGA come from the germline V gene. As DNA, the CDR3 is TGTGCCAGCAGCTCCCGTTCTAGCGGGAGCACAGATACGCAGTATTTT. Translation: CASSSRSSGSTDTQYF.

The genes are TRBV5-1 and TRBJ1-1; a possible D gene is TRBD1 (6 bases). This CDR3 is built from 14 residues. V dropped 2 bases and J dropped 4 bases, with 12 bases sitting between them. Germline values: CDR1 SGHRS, CDR2 YFSETQ. The CDR3 DNA reads as TGCGCCAGCAGCTTACGGGGGGCTGGCACTGAAGCTTTCTTT. As protein: CASSLRGAGTEAFF. Variable domain in full (rest from reference TRBV5-1 and TRBJ1-1): KAGVTQTPRYLIKTRGQQVTLSCSPISGHRSVSWYQQTPGQGLQFLFEYFSETQRNKGNFPGRFSGRQFSNSRSEMNVSTLELGDSALYLCASSLRGAGTEAFFGQGTRLTVV.

This clone was observed a handful of times. V and J are TRBV19 and TRBJ1-1; TRBD1 agrees at 10 bases. With 5 bases clipped from V and 5 bases from J, the junction kept 8 bases outside the gene matches. The V gene's germline CDR1 is LNHDA and CDR2 SQIVND (reference sequence). The CDR3 contains 15 residues. CDR3 DNA sequence: TGTGCCAGTAGTCAACAGGGACAGGGGTTGACTGAAGCTTTCTTT. Its translation is CASSQQGQGLTEAFF.

The V gene is TRBV7-9, the J gene TRBJ1-5, with D hard to call. Deletions cut 1 base from V and 4 bases from J, with 5 bases between. This CDR3 has 13 residues. Looked up from germline, CDR1 is SEHNR and CDR2 is FQNEAQ (reference sequence). The CDR3 here is CASSLGQNQPQHF. Here the CDR3 DNA reads TGTGCCAGCAGCTTAGGTCAGAATCAGCCCCAGCATTTT. The full variable domain, with the rest looked up from reference TRBV7-9 and TRBJ1-5, is DTGVSQNPRHKITKRGQNVTFRCDPISEHNRLYWYRQTLGQGPEFLTYFQNEAQLEKSRLLSDRFSAERPKGSFSTLEIQRTEQGDSAMYLCASSLGQNQPQHFGDGTRLSIL.

The table lists this clone with a count of one. The chain uses TRBV5-1 and TRBJ2-5; 13 bases agree with TRBD2. The trim removed 2 bases at V and 5 bases at J, leaving 15 bases unmatched. Germline V gene data show CDR1 as SGHRS and CDR2 as YFSETQ. The CDR3 loop spans 19 amino acids. The CDR3 loop is CASSFRGTPLAGGPETQYF. The CDR3 DNA sequence: TGCGCCAGCAGCTTCCGCGGGACCCCACTAGCGGGGGGGCCGGAGACCCAGTACTTC. The entire variable domain, with the rest obtained from reference TRBV5-1 and TRBJ2-5, is as follows: KAGVTQTPRYLIKTRGQQVTLSCSPISGHRSVSWYQQTPGQGLQFLFEYFSETQRNKGNFPGRFSGRQFSNSRSEMNVSTLELGDSALYLCASSFRGTPLAGGPETQYFGPGTRLLVL.

This clone has only one observation. The rearrangement links TRBV5-1 to TRBJ1-2; D gene unclear. The length of the CDR3 is 14 residues. Germline values: CDR1 SGHRS, CDR2 YFSETQ. The V gene lost 5 bases and the J gene lost 2 bases, with 13 bases spanning the gap. CDR3 sequence: CASRTGVLNYGYTF. Written as DNA, the CDR3 is TGCGCCAGCAGAACCGGAGTTCTGAACTATGGCTACACCTTC.

The gene calls are TRBV6-5 and TRBJ2-1, with 7 bases aligning to TRBD2. The CDR3 runs 15 residues. CDR1 MNHEY and CDR2 SVGAGI come from the germline V gene. Trimming removed 3 bases from V and 6 bases from J; junction bases left unmatched: 8. This CDR3 reads CASSYRAGVGNEQFF. In DNA form, the CDR3 reads TGTGCCAGCAGTTATAGGGCGGGAGTAGGCAATGAGCAGTTCTTC.

The chain recombines TRBV27 with TRBJ2-7; 10 bases line up with TRBD2. Germline V CDR1 and CDR2: MNHEY, SMNVEV (reference sequence). The V and J ends lost 5 bases and 3 bases, in that order; junction bases with no gene match: 10. CDR3 length: 16 amino acids. The CDR3 DNA sequence: TGTGCCAGCAGTGGACGGCTCTCTAGCGGGAGCTACGAGCAGTACTTC. Translating gives CASSGRLSSGSYEQYF.

The count of this clone is one. V and J are TRBV4-1 and TRBJ2-5, with D maybe TRBD2 (6 bases). This CDR3 spans 17 amino acids. Trimming removed 1 base from V and 4 bases from J, with 19 bases in between. From germline, CDR1 is MGHRA and CDR2 YSYEKL. As DNA, the CDR3 is TGCGCCAGCAGCCAAGTACATACTAGCTACCAGGGAGAGACCCAGTACTTC. Encoded protein: CASSQVHTSYQGETQYF.

This clone showed up just once. The rearrangement joins TRBV5-8 to TRBJ1-1, with 7 nucleotides matching TRBD1. This CDR3 contains 18 residues. Trimming cost V 1 base and J 1 base; bases outside gene matches: 13. In germline, CDR1 is SGHTS, CDR2 YDEGEE. The CDR3 reads CASSLRYRGVVGNTEAFF. CDR3 sequence (DNA): TGTGCCAGCAGCTTGCGTTACAGGGGCGTTGTGGGGAACACTGAAGCTTTCTTT.

This clone was seen just once. This chain links TRBV19 with TRBJ2-1; D is possibly TRBD2 (5 bases). CDR3 length equals 13 residues. CDR1 LNHDA and CDR2 SQIVND come from the germline V gene (reference sequence). Trimming removed 1 base at V and 5 bases at J, with 6 bases between. CDR3 residues: CASSIASNNEQFF. CDR3 coding DNA: TGTGCCAGTAGTATAGCTAGCAACAATGAGCAGTTCTTC.

V and J are TRBV5-1 and TRBJ1-6, with 7 bases aligning to TRBD1. V gave up 0 bases and J gave up 7 bases; unmatched junction bases: 7. The CDR3 is 16 amino acids. The germline V gene has CDR1 SGHRS and CDR2 YFSETQ. The CDR3 protein is CASSLAGDSINSPLHF. The CDR3 DNA sequence: TGCGCCAGCAGCTTGGCCGGGGACAGCATAAATTCACCCCTCCACTTT.

The chain employs TRBV18 and TRBJ1-6; 7 bases fit TRBD1. CDR3 length equals 15 residues. From germline, CDR1 is KGHSH and CDR2 LQKENI. Trimming removed 6 bases from V and 6 bases from J; junction bases left unmatched: 8. The CDR3 DNA is TGTGCCAGCTCGGCCACAGGGGATGGTAATTCACCCCTCCACTTT. As protein: CASSATGDGNSPLHF.